This T cell receptor (beta chain) derives from a study of T cells expressing NK-cell markers (dated by TCRdb to about 2020). With respect to the entire study: Three sorted T-cell subsets (CD3+CD56+NKG2C+, CD3+CD56+NKG2C- and CD3+CD56-NKG2C+) from 8 or 9 donors had their TCR beta-chain repertoires profiled. Among the eight sequenced donors, only one was HCMV-seronegative, while the other seven were HCMV-seropositive. The study sequenced eight donors, all healthy volunteers chosen at random: three men and five women. Libraries were sequenced as 2 x 150 bp reads on Illumina HiSeq 2000/2500, MiSeq or NextSeq.

Study-wide conclusions, independent of this receptor: In six donors, the dominant CD3+CD56+NKG2C+ clonotypes were among the top 10 CD8+ clonotypes and accounted for about 1.0-7.0% of CD8+ T cells. It remained unclear whether the expanded NKG2C-expressing T cell clones were specific for HCMV antigens. Those dominant clonotypes were again the most abundant among CD3+CD56-NKG2C+ cells in several donors, at about 25-60.1%.

Notes on this clonotype: Its antigen is currently not known.

HCMV-specific IgG was detected in serum with a commercial ELISA kit to determine HCMV serostatus. Peripheral blood mononuclear cells were isolated from blood by Ficoll density gradient centrifugation. Instrument on record: Illumina HiSeq 2000. The TCR beta cDNA libraries were made using 5'RACE template switching, a step that added both a universal primer site and unique molecular identifiers. cDNA synthesis was primed from the TCR beta constant segment and was followed by two successive PCR amplification steps. The original pipeline was this. MIGEC was used to demultiplex reads and group the reads by UMI, and MiTCR was used to assemble and quantify clonotypes. To exclude erroneous sequences, any TCR cDNA sequence not supported by at least two reads was discarded. The tcR package was used for downstream repertoire analysis, and clonotypes were matched across fractions by CDR3 nucleotide sequence plus V segment. VDJmatch was used to annotate antigen specificity against VDJdb, with one amino acid substitution in CDR3 permitted. Following TCRdb reprocessing, every CDR3 protein sequence forms one entry, and DNA is not provided. These V and J calls derive from TCRdb rather than the authors' analysis. The sample table on file contains about 390,000 distinct CDR3 sequences. The ten largest make up roughly 10% of the sample.

Measured from the cysteine to the phenylalanine, the CDR3 is 16 residues long. DNA for this receptor is not on file. CDR1 and CDR2, per the germline V gene (reference sequence), are SEHNR and FQNEAQ. This TCR was sampled from a woman aged 50 to 60 in good health. Donor details come from another sample of the same person, matched by shared clones. The sequence joins TRBV7-9 to TRBJ2-1; with no DNA, the TCRdb D assignment of TRBD2 cannot be verified. Input material: blood T cells: a sorted CD56 or NKG2C T cell subset, CD4+ or CD8+ T cells, or bulk PBMC T cells (not recorded which). The CDR3 protein is CASGRRVGLAGDEQFF.